The present entry profiles one T cell receptor (beta chain) with its context. Its antigen is as yet unknown. The data were obtained in a study of CD8+ T cells in alopecia areata. Across the whole study: A regimen of oral tofacitinib, 5 to 10 mg twice daily, was given to treated patients. Severity scores in treated patients reflected the percentage of scalp affected.

Treatment meaning: oral pan-JAK inhibitor, 5-10 mg twice daily. V shed 2 bases and J shed 10 bases, with 15 bases lying between them. The V gene's germline CDR1 is GTSNPN and CDR2 SVGIG (reference sequence). There are 14 residues in the CDR3. cDNA prepared by RNA extraction and subsequent reverse transcription served as the template for sequencing. Assay: immunoSEQ multiplex PCR; the TCRdb copy retains only in-frame clones and omits some. Of roughly 180,000 clones in the sample, 60% were seen once. The study, taken as a whole, reports: Clonality was higher in lesional than normal scalp, especially in alopecia totalis/universalis.

The V gene is TRBV30, the J gene TRBJ1-6, with D possibly TRBD1 on 5 matching bases. This receptor was taken from a human donor with alopecia areata. The sequencing here drew on CD4+ T cells sorted from blood, taken at week 4, from a patient treated with tofacitinib. In DNA form, the CDR3 reads TGTGCCTGGAGTCCGGGGACGGGAGACTCACCCCTCCACTTT. This encodes CAWSPGTGDSPLHF. The complete variable domain, with remaining parts taken from reference TRBV30 and TRBJ1-6, reads SQTIHQWPATLVQPVGSPLSLECTVEGTSNPNLYWYRQAAGRGLQLLFYSVGIGQISSEVPQNLSASRPQDRQFILSSKKLLLSDSGFYLCAWSPGTGDSPLHFGNGTRLTVT.